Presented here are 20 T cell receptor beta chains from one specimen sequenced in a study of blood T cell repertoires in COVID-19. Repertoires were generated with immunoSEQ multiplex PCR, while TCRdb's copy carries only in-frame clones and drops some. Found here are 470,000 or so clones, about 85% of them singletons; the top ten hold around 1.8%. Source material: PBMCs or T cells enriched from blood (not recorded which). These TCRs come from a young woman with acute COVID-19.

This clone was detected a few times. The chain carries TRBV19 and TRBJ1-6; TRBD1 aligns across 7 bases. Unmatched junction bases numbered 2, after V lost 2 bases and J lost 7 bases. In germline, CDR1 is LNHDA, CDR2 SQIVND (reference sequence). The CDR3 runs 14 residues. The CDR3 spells CASSIRDRNSPLHF. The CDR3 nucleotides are TGTGCCAGTAGTATACGGGACAGAAATTCACCCCTCCACTTT.

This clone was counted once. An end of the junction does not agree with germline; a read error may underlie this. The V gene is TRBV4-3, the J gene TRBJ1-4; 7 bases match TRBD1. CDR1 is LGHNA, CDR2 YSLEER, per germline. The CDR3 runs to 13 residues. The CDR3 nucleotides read TGCGCCAGCAGTCAAGACAGGGATGAAAAACTGTTTTTT. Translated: CASSQDRDEKLFF.

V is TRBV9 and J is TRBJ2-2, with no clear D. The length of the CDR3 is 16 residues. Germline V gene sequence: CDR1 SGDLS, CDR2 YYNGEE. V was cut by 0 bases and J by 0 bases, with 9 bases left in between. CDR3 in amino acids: CASSVVGGTNTGELFF. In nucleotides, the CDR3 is TGTGCCAGCAGCGTAGTAGGCGGAACGAACACCGGGGAGCTGTTTTTT.

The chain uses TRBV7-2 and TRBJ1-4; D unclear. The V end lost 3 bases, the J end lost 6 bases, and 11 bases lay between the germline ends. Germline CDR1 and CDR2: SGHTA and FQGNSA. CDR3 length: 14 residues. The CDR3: CASSLTWGDEKLFF. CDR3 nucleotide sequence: TGTGCCAGCAGCTTGACTTGGGGAGATGAAAAACTGTTTTTT.

The CDR3 region has the DNA TGTGCCAGCTCACCTACCGGGACAGTAAATGAAAAACTGTTTTTT. Its protein product is CASSPTGTVNEKLFF. The rearrangement joins TRBV18 to TRBJ1-4; TRBD1 matches 7 bases. The CDR3 extends over 15 amino acids. From germline, CDR1 is KGHSH and CDR2 LQKENI. Unmatched junction bases numbered 6, after V lost 3 bases and J lost 5 bases.

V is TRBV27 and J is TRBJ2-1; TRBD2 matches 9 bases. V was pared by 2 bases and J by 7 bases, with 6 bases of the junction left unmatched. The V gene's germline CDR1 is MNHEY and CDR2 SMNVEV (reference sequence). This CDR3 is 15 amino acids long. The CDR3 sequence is CASSLLAGTGNEQFF. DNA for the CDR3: TGTGCCAGCAGTTTACTAGCGGGAACGGGTAATGAGCAGTTCTTC.

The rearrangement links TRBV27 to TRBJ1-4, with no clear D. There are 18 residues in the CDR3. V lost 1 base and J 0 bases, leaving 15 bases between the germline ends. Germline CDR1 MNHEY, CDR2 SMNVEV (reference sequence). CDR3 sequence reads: CASSLFRKAGATNEKLFF. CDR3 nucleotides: TGTGCCAGCAGTTTATTTAGGAAAGCCGGGGCAACTAATGAAAAACTGTTTTTT.

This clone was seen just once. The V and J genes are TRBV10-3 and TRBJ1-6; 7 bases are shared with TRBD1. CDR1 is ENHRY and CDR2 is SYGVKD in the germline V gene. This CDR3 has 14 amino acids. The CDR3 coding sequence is TGTGCATCCAACCTGGGGCAGGGGGGTTCACCCCTCCACTTT. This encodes CASNLGQGGSPLHF.

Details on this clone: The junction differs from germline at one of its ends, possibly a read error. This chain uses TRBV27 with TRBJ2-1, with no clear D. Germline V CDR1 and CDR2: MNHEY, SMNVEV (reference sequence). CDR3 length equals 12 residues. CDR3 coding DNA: TGTGCCAGCAGTTATCTAGAGGCCATTTTGGTCTTC. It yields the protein CASSYLEAILVF.

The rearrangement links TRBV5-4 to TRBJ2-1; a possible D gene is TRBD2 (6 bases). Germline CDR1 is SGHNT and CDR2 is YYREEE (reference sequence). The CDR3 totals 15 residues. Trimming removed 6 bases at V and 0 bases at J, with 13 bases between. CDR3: CASTRAGNSYNEQFF. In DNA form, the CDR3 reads TGTGCCAGCACCCGTGCGGGGAACTCCTACAATGAGCAGTTCTTC.

CDR3 bases: TGTGCCAGCAGCCCGGGACAGCTCAATGGCTACACCTTC. This codes for CASSPGQLNGYTF. This chain uses TRBV12-3 or TRBV12-4 with TRBJ1-2; TRBD1 matches at 7 bases. The CDR3 sequence is 13 residues long. Losses at the gene ends were 6 bases for V and 6 bases for J; bases not matched to a gene: 7.

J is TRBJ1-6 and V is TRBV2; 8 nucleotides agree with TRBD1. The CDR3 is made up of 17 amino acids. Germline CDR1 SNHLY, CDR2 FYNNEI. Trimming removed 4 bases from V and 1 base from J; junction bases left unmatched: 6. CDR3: CASSASGGGSYNSPLHF. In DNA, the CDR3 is TGTGCCAGCAGTGCCTCAGGGGGCGGTTCCTATAATTCACCCCTCCACTTT.

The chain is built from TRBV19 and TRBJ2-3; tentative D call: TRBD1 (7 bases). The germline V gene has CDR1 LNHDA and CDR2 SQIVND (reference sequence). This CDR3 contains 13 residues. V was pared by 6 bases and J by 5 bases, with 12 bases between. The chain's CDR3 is CASSRGTEDTQYF. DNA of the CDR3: TGTGCCAGTAGCCGCGGGACAGAAGATACGCAGTATTTT.

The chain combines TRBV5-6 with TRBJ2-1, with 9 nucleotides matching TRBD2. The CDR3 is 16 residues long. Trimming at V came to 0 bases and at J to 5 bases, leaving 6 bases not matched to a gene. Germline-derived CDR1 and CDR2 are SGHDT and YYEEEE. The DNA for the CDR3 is TGTGCCAGCAGCTTGGTAGGTAGCGGGAGTGACAATGAGCAGTTCTTC. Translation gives CASSLVGSGSDNEQFF. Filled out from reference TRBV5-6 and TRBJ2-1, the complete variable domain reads DAGVTQSPTHLIKTRGQQVTLRCSPKSGHDTVSWYQQALGQGPQFIFQYYEEEERQRGNFPDRFSGHQFPNYSSELNVNALLLGDSALYLCASSLVGSGSDNEQFFGPGTRLTVL.

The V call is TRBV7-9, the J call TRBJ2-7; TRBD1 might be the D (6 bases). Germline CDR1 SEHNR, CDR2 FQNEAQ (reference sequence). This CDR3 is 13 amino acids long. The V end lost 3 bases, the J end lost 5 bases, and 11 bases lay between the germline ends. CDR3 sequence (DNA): TGTGCCAGCAGCTTGGACAGTAGCCACGAGCAGTACTTC. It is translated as CASSLDSSHEQYF.

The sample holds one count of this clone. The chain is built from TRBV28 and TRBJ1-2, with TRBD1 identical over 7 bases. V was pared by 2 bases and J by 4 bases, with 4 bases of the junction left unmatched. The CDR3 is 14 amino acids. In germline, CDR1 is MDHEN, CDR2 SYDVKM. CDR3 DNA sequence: TGTGCCAGCAGTTTAGTCGCAGGGGGCTATGGCTACACCTTC. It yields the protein CASSLVAGGYGYTF.

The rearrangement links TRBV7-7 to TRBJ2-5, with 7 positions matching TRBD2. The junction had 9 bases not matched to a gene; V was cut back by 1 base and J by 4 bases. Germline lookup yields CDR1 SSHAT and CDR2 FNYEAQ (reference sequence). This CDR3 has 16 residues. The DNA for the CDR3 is TGTGCCAGCAGCTTAGTTGGCGCGGGAGTAGGAGAGACCCAGTACTTC. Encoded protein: CASSLVGAGVGETQYF.

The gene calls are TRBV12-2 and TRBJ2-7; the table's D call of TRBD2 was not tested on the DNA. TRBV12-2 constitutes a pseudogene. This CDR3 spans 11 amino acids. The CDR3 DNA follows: TGTGCAAGTCGCCTCTCCTACGAGCAGTACTTC. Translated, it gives CASRLSYEQYF.

The CDR3 coding sequence is TGTGCCAGCAGTGAATATGGGGTAAGAGGACAGGGAGAAGCTTTCTTT. Its protein product is CASSEYGVRGQGEAFF. This sequence joins TRBV25-1 and TRBJ1-1, with TRBD1 matching over 8 bases. The CDR3 is made up of 16 amino acids. In germline, CDR1 is MGHDK, CDR2 SYGVNS. With 0 bases clipped from V and 8 bases from J, the junction kept 11 bases outside the gene matches.

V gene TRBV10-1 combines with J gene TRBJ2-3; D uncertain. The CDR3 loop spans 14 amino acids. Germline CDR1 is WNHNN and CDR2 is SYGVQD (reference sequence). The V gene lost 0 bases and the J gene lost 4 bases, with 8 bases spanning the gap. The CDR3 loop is CASSESRNADTQYF. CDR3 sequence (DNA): TGCGCCAGCAGTGAGTCGAGAAATGCAGATACGCAGTATTTT.